This T cell receptor (beta chain) emerged from a study of blood T cell repertoires in COVID-19. Study information: Material from acute and convalescent COVID-19 was sourced from the United States, Italy and Spain.

Participants were aged roughly 18 to 89 years from some 24 US areas. Germline V CDR1 and CDR2: SGHRS, YFSETQ. The ends lost 4 bases at V and 6 bases at J; junction bases unmatched: 14. The CDR3 totals 16 residues. Authors' data handling: Estimates of nucleated cell counts were drawn from the amplification of reference gene primers. Sequencing used immunoSEQ multiplex PCR; TCRdb keeps in-frame clones, though not all of them. V, J and clone size derive from that table, while D and trimming were established from the DNA sequence. The sample contains about 480,000 clones, approximately 87% of which appear only once.

Input material: PBMCs or T cells enriched from blood (not recorded which). The TCR was taken from a woman aged 40 to 50 who had recovered from COVID-19. The genes are TRBV5-1 and TRBJ2-7; the match to TRBD1 covers 9 bases. In nucleotides, the CDR3 is TGCGCCAGCAGCACGGACCCGGGGACAGGGAAGGGCGAGCAGTACTTC. Translation gives CASSTDPGTGKGEQYF.